The entry below describes one TCR beta chain. Its antigen is as yet unknown. Germline V gene lookup returns CDR1 SGHAT and CDR2 FQNNGV. The CDR3 is made up of 15 amino acids. Trimming cost V 3 bases and J 5 bases; bases outside gene matches: 6. The sample belongs to a study of radiotherapy plus CTLA-4 blockade in lung cancer. TCRdb's copy holds only in-frame clones and misses some; the assay was immunoSEQ multiplex PCR. There are roughly 76,000 clones in the sample; roughly 74% occur only once, and 9.9% lies in the top ten. Study findings and constraints: Alongside interferon-beta, early blood T cell clone dynamics were reportedly the best predictor of response.

The gene calls are TRBV11-2 and TRBJ2-1; 8 nucleotides match TRBD2. The clonotype was recovered from a human donor with non-small cell lung cancer whose response to radiotherapy plus ipilimumab could not be evaluated. The material was peripheral blood, obtained from a patient treated with radiotherapy plus ipilimumab. The CDR3 is CASSFGSGSHNEQFF. The CDR3 DNA is TGTGCCAGCAGCTTCGGAAGCGGGAGCCACAATGAGCAGTTCTTC.